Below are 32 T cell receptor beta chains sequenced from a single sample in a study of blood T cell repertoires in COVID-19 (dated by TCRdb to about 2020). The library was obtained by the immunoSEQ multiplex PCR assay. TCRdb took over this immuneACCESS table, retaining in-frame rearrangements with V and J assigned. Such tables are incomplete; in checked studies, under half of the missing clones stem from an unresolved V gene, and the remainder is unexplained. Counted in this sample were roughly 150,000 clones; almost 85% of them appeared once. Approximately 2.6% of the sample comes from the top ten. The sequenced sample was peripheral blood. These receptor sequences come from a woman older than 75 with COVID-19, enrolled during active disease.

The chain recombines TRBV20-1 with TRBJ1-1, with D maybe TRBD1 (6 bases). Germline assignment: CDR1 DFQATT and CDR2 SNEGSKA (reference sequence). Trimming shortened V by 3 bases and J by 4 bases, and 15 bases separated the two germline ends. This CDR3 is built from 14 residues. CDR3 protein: CSASVPGGATEAFF. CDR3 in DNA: TGCAGTGCTAGTGTACCGGGGGGGGCCACTGAAGCTTTCTTT.

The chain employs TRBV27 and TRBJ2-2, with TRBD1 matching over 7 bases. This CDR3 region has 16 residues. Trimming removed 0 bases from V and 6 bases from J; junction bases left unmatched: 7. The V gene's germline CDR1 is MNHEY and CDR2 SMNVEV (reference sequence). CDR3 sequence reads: CASSLSRGGAPGELFF. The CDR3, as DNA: TGTGCCAGCAGTTTATCTAGAGGGGGCGCGCCCGGGGAGCTGTTTTTT.

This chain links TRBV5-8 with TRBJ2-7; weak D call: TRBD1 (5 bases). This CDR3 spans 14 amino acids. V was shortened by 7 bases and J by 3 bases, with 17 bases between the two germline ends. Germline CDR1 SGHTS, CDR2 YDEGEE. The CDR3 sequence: CASRLDIRLYEQYF. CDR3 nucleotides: TGTGCCAGCCGCCTGGACATACGTCTCTACGAGCAGTACTTC.

CDR3 loop: CASSLTVQGLTNYGYTF. CDR3 in DNA: TGTGCCAGCTCACTTACCGTCCAGGGTTTAACTAACTATGGCTACACCTTC. The genes are TRBV18 and TRBJ1-2, with a weak D call TRBD1 (5 bases). The V and J ends lost 4 bases and 0 bases respectively, with 18 bases between them. The CDR3 has 17 amino acids. Per germline, CDR1 KGHSH and CDR2 LQKENI.

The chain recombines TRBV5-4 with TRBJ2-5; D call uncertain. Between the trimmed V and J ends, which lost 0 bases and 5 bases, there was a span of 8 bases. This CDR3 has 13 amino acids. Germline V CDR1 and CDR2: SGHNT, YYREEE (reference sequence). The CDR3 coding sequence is TGTGCCAGCAGCTTGGCAGGTACCGAGACCCAGTACTTC. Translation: CASSLAGTETQYF.

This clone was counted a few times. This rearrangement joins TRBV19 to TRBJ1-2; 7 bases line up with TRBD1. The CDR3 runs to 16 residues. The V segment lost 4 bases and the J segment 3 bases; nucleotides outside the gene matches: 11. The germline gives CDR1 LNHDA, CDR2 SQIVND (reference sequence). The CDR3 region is CASSTPPSTGYYGYTF. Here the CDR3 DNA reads TGTGCCAGTAGTACTCCCCCGTCGACAGGGTACTATGGCTACACCTTC.

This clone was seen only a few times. Here the CDR3 DNA reads TGTGCCAGCAGCGTACGGGGGGCGGCCGGGGAGCTGTTTTTT. Protein product: CASSVRGAAGELFF. The J gene is TRBJ2-2, the V gene TRBV9; D might be TRBD2 (7 bases). There are 14 residues in the CDR3. Per the germline V gene, CDR1 is SGDLS and CDR2 is YYNGEE. V was pared by 1 base and J by 6 bases, with 10 bases between.

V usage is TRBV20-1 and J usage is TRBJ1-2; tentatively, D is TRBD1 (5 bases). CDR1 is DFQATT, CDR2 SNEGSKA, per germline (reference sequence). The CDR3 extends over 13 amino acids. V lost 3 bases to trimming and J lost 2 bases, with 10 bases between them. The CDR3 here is CSASLPGNYGYTF. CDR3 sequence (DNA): TGCAGTGCTAGTTTACCAGGGAACTATGGCTACACCTTC.

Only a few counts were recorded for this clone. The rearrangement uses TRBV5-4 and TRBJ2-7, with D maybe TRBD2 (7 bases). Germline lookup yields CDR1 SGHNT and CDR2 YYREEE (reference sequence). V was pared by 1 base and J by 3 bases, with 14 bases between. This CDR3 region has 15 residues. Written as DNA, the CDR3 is TGTGCCAGCAGCTTGATGAGGGGGGGATTCTACGAGCAGTACTTC. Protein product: CASSLMRGGFYEQYF.

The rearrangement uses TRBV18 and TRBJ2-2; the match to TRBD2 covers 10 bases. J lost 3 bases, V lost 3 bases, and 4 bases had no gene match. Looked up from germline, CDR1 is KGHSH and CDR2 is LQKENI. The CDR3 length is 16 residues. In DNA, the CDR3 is TGTGCCAGCTCACCTTCAGGACTAGCGGACACCGGGGAGCTGTTTTTT. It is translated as CASSPSGLADTGELFF.

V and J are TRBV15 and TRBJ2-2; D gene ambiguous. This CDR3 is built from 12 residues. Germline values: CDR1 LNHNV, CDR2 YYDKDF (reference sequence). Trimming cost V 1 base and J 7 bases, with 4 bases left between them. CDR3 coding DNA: TGTGCCACCAGCAGAGCTATCGGGGAGCTGTTTTTT. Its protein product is CATSRAIGELFF. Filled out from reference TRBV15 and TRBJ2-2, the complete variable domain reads DAMVIQNPRYQVTQFGKPVTLSCSQTLNHNVMYWYQQKSSQAPKLLFHYYDKDFNNEADTPDNFQSRRPNTSFCFLDIRSPGLGDTAMYLCATSRAIGELFFGEGSRLTVL.

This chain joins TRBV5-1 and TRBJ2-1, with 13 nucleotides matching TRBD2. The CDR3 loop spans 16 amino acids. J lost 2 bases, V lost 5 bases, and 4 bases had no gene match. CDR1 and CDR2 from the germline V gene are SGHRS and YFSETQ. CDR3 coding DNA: TGCGCCAGCAGTTCCGGGACTAGCGGGGCCTACAATGAGCAGTTCTTC. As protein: CASSSGTSGAYNEQFF.

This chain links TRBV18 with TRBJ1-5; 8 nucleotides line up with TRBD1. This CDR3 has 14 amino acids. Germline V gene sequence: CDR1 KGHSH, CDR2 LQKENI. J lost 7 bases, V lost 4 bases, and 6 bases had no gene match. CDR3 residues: CASSRDRKLQPQHF. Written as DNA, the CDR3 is TGTGCCAGCTCACGGGACAGGAAACTACAGCCCCAGCATTTT. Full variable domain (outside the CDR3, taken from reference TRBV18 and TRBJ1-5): NAGVMQNPRHLVRRRGQEARLRCSPMKGHSHVYWYRQLPEEGLKFMVYLQKENIIDESGMPKERFSAEFPKEGPSILRIQQVVRGDSAAYFCASSRDRKLQPQHFGDGTRLSIL.

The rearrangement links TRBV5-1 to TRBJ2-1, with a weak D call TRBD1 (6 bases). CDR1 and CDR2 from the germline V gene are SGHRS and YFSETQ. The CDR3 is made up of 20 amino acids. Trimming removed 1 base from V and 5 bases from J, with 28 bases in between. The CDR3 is CASSLLDRSRLPGENNEQFF. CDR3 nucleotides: TGCGCCAGCAGCTTGTTAGACAGGTCTCGTTTACCAGGGGAGAACAATGAGCAGTTCTTC.

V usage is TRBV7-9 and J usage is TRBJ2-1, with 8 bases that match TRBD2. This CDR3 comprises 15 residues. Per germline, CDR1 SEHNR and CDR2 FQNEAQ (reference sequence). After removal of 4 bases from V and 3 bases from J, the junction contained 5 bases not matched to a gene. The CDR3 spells CASSWTSQLYNEQFF. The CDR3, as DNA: TGTGCCAGCAGCTGGACTAGCCAACTCTACAATGAGCAGTTCTTC.

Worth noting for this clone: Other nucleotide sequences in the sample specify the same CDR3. As DNA, the CDR3 is TGTGCCAGCAGTCCTCGGGACAGGGGTACAGATACGCAGTATTTT. This codes for CASSPRDRGTDTQYF. The genes are TRBV27 and TRBJ2-3; TRBD1 matches at 10 bases. The CDR3 has 15 amino acids. Germline V gives CDR1 MNHEY, CDR2 SMNVEV (reference sequence). Losses at the gene ends were 5 bases for V and 3 bases for J; bases not matched to a gene: 5.

The CDR3 DNA sequence: TGTGCCACCAGTGACGCCCAGGGTCCCCAAGAGACCCAGTACTTC. This sequence encodes CATSDAQGPQETQYF. V is TRBV24-1 and J is TRBJ2-5, with TRBD1 as a possible D gene (5 bases). V was shortened by 4 bases and J by 1 base, with 12 bases between the two germline ends. Germline V CDR1 and CDR2: KGHDR, SFDVKD. This CDR3 spans 15 amino acids.

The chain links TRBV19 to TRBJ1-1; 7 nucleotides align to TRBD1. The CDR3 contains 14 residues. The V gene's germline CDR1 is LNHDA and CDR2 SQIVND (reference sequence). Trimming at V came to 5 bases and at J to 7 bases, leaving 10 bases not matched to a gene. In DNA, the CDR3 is TGTGCCAGTAGTCAGGGGGAGGTCCCCCTTGAAGCTTTCTTT. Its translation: CASSQGEVPLEAFF.

The DNA for the CDR3 is TGCGCCAGCAGCTTGGTCCAGGGTAGAGAGGAGACCCAGTACTTC. Residues: CASSLVQGREETQYF. J is TRBJ2-5 and V is TRBV5-1; a possible D gene is TRBD1 (5 bases). From germline, CDR1 is SGHRS and CDR2 YFSETQ. The CDR3 spans 15 residues. The V end was cut by 0 bases, the J end by 5 bases, with 14 bases between.

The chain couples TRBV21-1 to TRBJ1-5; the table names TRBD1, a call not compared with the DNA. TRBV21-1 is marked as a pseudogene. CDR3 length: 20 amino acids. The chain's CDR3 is CASSKSSDRGPRVSNQPQHF. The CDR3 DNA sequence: TGTGCCAGCAGCAAATCCTCAGACAGGGGCCCACGGGTTAGCAATCAGCCCCAGCATTTT.

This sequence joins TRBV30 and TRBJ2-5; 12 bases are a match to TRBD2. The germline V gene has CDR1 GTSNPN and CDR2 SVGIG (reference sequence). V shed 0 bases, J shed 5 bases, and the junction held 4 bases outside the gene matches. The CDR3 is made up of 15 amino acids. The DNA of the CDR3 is TGTGCCTGGAGTGTAGGGCTAGCGGGGGGGGAGACCCAGTACTTC. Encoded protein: CAWSVGLAGGETQYF.

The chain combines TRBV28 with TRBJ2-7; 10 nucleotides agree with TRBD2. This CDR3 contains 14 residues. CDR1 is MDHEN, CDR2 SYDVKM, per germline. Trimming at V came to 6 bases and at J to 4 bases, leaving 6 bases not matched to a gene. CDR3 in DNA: TGTGCCAGCAGAACCCTAGCGGGAGTTTACGAGCAGTACTTC. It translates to CASRTLAGVYEQYF.

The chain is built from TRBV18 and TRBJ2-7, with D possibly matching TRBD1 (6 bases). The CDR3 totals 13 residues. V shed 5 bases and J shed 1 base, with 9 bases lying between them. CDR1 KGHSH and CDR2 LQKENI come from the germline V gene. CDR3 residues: CASSGDTSYEQYF. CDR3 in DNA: TGTGCCAGCTCAGGGGACACATCCTACGAGCAGTACTTC.

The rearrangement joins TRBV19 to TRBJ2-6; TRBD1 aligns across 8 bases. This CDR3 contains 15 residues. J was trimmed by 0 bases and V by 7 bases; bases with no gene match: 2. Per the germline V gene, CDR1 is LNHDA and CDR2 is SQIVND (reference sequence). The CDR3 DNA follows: TGTGCCAGTAAGGGACAGGACTCTGGGGCCAACGTCCTGACTTTC. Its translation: CASKGQDSGANVLTF. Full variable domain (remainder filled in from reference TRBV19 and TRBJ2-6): DGGITQSPKYLFRKEGQNVTLSCEQNLNHDAMYWYRQDPGQGLRLIYYSQIVNDFQKGDIAEGYSVSREKKESFPLTVTSAQKNPTAFYLCASKGQDSGANVLTFGAGSRLTVL.

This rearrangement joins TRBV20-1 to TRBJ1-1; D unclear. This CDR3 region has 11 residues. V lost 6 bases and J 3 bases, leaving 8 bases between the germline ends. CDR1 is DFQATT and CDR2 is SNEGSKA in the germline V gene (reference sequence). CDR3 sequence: CSAPQYTEAFF. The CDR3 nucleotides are TGCAGTGCACCCCAGTACACTGAAGCTTTCTTT.

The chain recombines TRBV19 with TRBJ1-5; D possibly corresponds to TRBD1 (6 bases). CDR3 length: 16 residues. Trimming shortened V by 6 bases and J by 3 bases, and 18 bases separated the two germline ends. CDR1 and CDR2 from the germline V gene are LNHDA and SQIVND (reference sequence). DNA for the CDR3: TGTGCCAGTAGCCGCTCGGCAGGGGCGAACAATCAGCCCCAGCATTTT. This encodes CASSRSAGANNQPQHF.

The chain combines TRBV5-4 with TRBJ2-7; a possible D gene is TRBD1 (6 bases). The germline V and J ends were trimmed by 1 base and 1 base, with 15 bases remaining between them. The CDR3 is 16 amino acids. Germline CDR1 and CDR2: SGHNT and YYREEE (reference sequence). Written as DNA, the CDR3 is TGTGCCAGCAGCTTGTCAGTCAGGGGTGGATCCTACGAGCAGTACTTC. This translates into CASSLSVRGGSYEQYF.

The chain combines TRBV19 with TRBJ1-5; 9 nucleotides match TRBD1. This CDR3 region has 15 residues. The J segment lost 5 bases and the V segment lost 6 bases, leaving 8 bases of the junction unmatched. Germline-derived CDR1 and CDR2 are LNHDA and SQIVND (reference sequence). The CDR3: CASSNRGRVDQPQHF. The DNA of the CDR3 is TGTGCCAGTAGCAACAGGGGGCGGGTCGATCAGCCCCAGCATTTT.

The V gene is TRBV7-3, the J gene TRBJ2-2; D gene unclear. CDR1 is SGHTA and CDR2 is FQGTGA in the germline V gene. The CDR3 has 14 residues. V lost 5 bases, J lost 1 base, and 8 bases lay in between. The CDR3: CASSPLLNTGELFF. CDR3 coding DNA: TGTGCCAGCAGCCCCTTACTGAACACCGGGGAGCTGTTTTTT. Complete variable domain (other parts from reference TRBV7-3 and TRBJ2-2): GAGVSQTPSNKVTEKGKYVELRCDPISGHTALYWYRQSLGQGPEFLIYFQGTGAADDSGLPNDRFFAVRPEGSVSTLKIQRTERGDSAVYLCASSPLLNTGELFFGEGSRLTVL.

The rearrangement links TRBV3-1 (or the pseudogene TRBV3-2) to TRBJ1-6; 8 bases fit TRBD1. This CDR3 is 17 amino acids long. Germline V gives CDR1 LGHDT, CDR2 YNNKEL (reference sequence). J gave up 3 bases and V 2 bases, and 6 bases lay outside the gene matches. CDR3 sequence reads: CASSQSDRGRYNSPLHF. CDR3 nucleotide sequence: TGTGCCAGCAGCCAATCTGACAGGGGCCGCTATAATTCACCCCTCCACTTT.

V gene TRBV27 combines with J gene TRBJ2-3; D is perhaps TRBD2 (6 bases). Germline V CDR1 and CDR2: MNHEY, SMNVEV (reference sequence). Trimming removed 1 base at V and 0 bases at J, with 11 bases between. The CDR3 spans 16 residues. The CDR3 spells CASSLLGRISTDTQYF. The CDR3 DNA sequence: TGTGCCAGCAGTTTATTAGGGAGGATCAGCACAGATACGCAGTATTTT.

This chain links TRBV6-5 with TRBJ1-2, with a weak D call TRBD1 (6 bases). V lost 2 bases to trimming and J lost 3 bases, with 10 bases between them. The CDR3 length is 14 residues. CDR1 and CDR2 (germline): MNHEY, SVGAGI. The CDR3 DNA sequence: TGTGCCAGCAGTTACGCAGGGGTTGACTATGGCTACACCTTC. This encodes CASSYAGVDYGYTF.